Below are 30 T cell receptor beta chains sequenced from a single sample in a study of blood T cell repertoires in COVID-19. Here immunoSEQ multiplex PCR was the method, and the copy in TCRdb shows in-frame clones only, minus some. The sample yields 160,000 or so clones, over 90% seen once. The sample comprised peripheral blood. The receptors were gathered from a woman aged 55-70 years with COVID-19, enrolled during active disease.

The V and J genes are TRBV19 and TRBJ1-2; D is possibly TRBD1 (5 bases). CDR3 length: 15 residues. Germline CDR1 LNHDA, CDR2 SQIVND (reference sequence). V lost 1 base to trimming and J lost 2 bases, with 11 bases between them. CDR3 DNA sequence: TGTGCCAGTAGTATAGGGTCGACAGTAAACTATGGCTACACCTTC. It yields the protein CASSIGSTVNYGYTF.

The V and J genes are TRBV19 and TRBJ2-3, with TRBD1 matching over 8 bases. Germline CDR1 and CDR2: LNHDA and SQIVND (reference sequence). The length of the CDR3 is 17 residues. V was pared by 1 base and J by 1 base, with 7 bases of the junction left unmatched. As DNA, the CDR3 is TGTGCCAGTAGTATAGGTTCGTCGACAGGGGGCACAGATACGCAGTATTTT. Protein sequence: CASSIGSSTGGTDTQYF.

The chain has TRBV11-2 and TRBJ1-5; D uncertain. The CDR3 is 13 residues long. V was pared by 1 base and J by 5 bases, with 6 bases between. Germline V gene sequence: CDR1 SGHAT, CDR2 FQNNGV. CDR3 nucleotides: TGTGCCAGCAGCTTAGGAAGAGATCAGCCCCAGCATTTT. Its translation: CASSLGRDQPQHF. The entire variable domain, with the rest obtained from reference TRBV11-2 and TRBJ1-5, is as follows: EAGVAQSPRYKIIEKRQSVAFWCNPISGHATLYWYQQILGQGPKLLIQFQNNGVVDDSQLPKDRFSAERLKGVDSTLKIQPAKLEDSAVYLCASSLGRDQPQHFGDGTRLSIL.

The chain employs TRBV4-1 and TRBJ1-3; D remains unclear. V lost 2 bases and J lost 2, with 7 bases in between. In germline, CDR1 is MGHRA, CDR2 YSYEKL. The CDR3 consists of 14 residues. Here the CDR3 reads CASSQSNTGNTIYF. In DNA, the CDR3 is TGCGCCAGCAGCCAATCAAACACTGGAAACACCATATATTTT.

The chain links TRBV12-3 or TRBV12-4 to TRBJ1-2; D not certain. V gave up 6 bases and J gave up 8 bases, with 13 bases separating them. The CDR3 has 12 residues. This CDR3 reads CASSPSEGGYTF. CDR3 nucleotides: TGTGCCAGCAGCCCGAGTGAGGGCGGCTACACCTTC.

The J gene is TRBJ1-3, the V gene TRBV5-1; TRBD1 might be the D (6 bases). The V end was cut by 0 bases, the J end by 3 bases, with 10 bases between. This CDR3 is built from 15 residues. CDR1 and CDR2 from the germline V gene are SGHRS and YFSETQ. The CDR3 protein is CASSLAGTSGNTIYF. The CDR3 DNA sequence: TGCGCCAGCAGCTTGGCCGGGACAAGTGGAAACACCATATATTTT.

CDR3 sequence: CASSLAGGAYGYTF. Here the CDR3 DNA reads TGTGCCAGCAGCTTAGCAGGGGGGGCCTATGGCTACACCTTC. The chain employs TRBV7-2 and TRBJ1-2; TRBD1 is a possible D gene (6 bases). Trimming shortened V by 0 bases and J by 4 bases, and 9 bases separated the two germline ends. Germline V gene sequence: CDR1 SGHTA, CDR2 FQGNSA. CDR3 size: 14 residues.

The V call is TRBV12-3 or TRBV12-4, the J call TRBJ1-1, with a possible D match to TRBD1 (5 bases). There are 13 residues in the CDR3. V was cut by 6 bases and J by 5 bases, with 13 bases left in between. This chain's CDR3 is CASRKTRGTEAFF. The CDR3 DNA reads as TGTGCCAGCAGAAAAACCCGGGGGACTGAAGCTTTCTTT.

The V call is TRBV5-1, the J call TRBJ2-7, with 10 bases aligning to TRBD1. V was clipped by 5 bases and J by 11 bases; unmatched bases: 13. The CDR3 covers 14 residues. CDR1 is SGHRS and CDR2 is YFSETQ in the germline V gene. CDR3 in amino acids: CASRHGTGDPRKYF. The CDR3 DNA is TGCGCCAGCAGACACGGGACAGGGGACCCCCGGAAGTACTTC. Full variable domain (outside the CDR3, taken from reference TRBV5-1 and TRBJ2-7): KAGVTQTPRYLIKTRGQQVTLSCSPISGHRSVSWYQQTPGQGLQFLFEYFSETQRNKGNFPGRFSGRQFSNSRSEMNVSTLELGDSALYLCASRHGTGDPRKYFGPGTRLTVT.

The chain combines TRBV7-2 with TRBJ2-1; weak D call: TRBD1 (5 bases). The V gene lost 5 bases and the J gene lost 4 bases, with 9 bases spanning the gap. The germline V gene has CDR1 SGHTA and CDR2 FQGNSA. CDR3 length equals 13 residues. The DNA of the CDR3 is TGTGCCAGCAGCGTGACAGTTTACAATGAGCAGTTCTTC. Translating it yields CASSVTVYNEQFF.

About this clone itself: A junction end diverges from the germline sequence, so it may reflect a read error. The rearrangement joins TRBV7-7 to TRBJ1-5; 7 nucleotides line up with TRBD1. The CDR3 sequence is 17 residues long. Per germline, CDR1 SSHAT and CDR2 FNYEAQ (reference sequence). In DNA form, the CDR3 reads TGTGCTAGCAGCTCCCAACAGGGGTCGGGCAGCAATCAGCCCCAGCATTTT. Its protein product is CASSSQQGSGSNQPQHF.

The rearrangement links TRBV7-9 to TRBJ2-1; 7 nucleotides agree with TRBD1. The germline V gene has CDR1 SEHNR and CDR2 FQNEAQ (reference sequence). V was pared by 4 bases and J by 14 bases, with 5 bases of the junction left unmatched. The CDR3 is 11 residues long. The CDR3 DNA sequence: TGTGCCAGCAGCTCGACAGGGTTTAAGTTCTTC. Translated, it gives CASSSTGFKFF. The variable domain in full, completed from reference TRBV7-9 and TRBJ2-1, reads DTGVSQNPRHKITKRGQNVTFRCDPISEHNRLYWYRQTLGQGPEFLTYFQNEAQLEKSRLLSDRFSAERPKGSFSTLEIQRTEQGDSAMYLCASSSTGFKFFGPGTRLTVL.

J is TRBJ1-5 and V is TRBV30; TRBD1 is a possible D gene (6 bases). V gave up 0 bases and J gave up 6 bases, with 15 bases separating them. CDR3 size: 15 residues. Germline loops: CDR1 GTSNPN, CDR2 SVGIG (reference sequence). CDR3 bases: TGTGCCTGGAGTGTACACAGGGAGGGAGCTCAGCCCCAGCATTTT. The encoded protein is CAWSVHREGAQPQHF.

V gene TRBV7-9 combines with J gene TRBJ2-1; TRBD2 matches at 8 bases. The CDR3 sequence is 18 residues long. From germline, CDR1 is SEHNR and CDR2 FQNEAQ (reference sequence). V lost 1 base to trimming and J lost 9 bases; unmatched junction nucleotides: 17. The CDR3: CASSLGAGGSPRTIEQFF. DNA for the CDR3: TGTGCCAGCAGCTTAGGTGCGGGGGGTTCCCCCCGTACAATTGAGCAGTTCTTC.

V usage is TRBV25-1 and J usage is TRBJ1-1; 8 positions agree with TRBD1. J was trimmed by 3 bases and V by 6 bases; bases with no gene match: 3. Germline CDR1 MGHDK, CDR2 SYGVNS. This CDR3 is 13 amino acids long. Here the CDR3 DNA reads TGTGCCAGCAGCCGACAGGGGCACACTGAAGCTTTCTTT. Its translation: CASSRQGHTEAFF. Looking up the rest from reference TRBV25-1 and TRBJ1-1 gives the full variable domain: EADIYQTPRYLVIGTGKKITLECSQTMGHDKMYWYQQDPGMELHLIHYSYGVNSTEKGDLSSESTVSRIRTEHFPLTLESARPSHTSQYLCASSRQGHTEAFFGQGTRLTVV.

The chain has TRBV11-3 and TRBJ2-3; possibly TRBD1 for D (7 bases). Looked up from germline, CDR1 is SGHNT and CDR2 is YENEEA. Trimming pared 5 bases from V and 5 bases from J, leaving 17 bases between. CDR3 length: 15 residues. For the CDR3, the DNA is TGTGCCAGCAGCGATCAGGGGGGCGCGGGAGATACGCAGTATTTT. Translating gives CASSDQGGAGDTQYF.

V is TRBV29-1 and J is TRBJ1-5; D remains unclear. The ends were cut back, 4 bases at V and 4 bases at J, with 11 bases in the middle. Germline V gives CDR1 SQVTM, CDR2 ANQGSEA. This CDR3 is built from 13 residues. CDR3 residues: CSVGSRGNQPQHF. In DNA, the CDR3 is TGCAGCGTTGGGTCCCGAGGGAATCAGCCCCAGCATTTT.

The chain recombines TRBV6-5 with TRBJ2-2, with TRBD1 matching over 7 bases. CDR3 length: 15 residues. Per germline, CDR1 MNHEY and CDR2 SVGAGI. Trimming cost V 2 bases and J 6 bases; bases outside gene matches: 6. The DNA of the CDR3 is TGTGCCAGCAGTTACCGAAGGCAGGGGGCCGGGGAGCTGTTTTTT. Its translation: CASSYRRQGAGELFF.

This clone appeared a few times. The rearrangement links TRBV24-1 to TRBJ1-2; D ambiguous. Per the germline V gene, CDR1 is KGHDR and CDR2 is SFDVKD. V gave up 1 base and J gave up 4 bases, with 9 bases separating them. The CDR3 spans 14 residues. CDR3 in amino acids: CATSDFQASYGYTF. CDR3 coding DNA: TGTGCCACCAGTGATTTCCAGGCATCCTATGGCTACACCTTC.

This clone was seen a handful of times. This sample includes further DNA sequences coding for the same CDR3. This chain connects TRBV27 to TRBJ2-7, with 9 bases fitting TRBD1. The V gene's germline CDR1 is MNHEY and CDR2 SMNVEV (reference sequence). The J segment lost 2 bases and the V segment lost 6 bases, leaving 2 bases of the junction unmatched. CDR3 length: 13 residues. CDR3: CASSRDRAYEQYF. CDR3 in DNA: TGTGCCAGCAGCAGGGACAGGGCCTACGAGCAGTACTTC.

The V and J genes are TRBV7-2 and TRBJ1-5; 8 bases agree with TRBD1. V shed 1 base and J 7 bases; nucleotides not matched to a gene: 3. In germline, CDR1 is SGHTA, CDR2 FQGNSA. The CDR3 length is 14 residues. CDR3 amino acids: CASSLETGDQPQHF. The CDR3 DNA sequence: TGTGCCAGCAGCTTAGAGACAGGGGACCAGCCCCAGCATTTT.

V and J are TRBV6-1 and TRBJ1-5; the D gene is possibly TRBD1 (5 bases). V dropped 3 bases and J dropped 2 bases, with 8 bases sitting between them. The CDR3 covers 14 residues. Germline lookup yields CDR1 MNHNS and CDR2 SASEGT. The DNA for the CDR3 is TGTGCCAGCAGTGAGGGGGGGGGCAATCAGCCCCAGCATTTT. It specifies CASSEGGGNQPQHF.

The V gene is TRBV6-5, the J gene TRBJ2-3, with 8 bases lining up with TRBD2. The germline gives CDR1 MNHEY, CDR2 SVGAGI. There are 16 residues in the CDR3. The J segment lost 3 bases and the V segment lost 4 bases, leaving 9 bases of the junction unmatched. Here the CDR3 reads CASSSLDGRETDTQYF. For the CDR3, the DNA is TGTGCCAGCAGTTCTCTGGACGGGAGGGAGACAGATACGCAGTATTTT.

The CDR3 region is CASSISVSGANVLTF. DNA for the CDR3: TGTGCCAGTAGTATCTCCGTCTCTGGGGCCAACGTCCTGACTTTC. This sequence joins TRBV19 and TRBJ2-6, with unresolved D. There are 15 residues in the CDR3. From germline, CDR1 is LNHDA and CDR2 SQIVND (reference sequence). With 3 bases removed from V and 0 bases from J, the gap between germline ends came to 6 bases.

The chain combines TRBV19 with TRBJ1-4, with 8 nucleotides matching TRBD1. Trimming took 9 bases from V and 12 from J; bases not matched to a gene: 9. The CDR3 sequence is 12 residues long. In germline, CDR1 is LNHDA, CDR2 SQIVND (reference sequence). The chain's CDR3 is CASTDRDSELFF. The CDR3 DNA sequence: TGTGCCAGCACGGACAGGGATTCAGAACTGTTTTTT.

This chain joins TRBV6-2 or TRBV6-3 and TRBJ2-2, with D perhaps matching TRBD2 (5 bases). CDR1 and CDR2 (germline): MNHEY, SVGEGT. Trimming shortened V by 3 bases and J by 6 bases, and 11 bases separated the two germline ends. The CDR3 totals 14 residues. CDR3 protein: CASSYLLDAGELFF. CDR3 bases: TGTGCCAGCAGTTATCTACTAGATGCCGGGGAGCTGTTTTTT.

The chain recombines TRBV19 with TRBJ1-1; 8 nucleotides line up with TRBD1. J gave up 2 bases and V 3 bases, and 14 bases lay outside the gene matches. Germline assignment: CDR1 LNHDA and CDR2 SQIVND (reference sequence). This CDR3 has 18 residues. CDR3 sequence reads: CASSIGVDQGAPNTEAFF. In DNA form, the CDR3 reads TGTGCCAGTAGTATTGGGGTTGATCAGGGGGCACCTAACACTGAAGCTTTCTTT.

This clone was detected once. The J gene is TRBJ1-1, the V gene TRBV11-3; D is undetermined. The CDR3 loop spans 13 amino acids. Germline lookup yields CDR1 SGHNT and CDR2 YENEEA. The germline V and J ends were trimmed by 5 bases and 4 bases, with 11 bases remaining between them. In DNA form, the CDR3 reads TGTGCCAGCAGCCTAGTTGGAGTCACTGAAGCTTTCTTT. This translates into CASSLVGVTEAFF.

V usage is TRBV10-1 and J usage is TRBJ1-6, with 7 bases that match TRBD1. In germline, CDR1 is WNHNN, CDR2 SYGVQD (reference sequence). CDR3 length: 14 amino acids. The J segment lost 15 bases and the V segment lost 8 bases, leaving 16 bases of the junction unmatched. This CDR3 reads CASGGQVFNSGLHF. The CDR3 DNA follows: TGCGCCAGCGGCGGACAGGTGTTTAATTCTGGCCTCCACTTT.

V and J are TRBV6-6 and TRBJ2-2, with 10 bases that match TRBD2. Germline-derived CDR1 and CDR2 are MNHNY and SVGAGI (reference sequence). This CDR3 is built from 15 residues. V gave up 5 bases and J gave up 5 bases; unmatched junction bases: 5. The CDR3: CASSESGGDTGELFF. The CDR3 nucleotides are TGTGCCAGCAGTGAGAGCGGGGGGGATACCGGGGAGCTGTTTTTT.